The clone carrying this T cell receptor (beta chain) appeared a few times. Its antigen is unidentified. Central memory, naive, regulatory and stem cell-like memory CD4+ cells were sorted by CD45RO/CCR7/CD25/CD127/CD95/CD27. Expressed TCRB transcripts were sequenced because the entire RNA isolate underwent reverse transcription. Sequencing was performed with immunoSEQ multiplex PCR; in TCRdb, only in-frame clones are kept and a portion is missing. The sample contains fewer than 500,000 clones, around 14% of which appear only once. The sample comes from a study of beta chain features in type 1 diabetes. Overall study findings and caveats: Any PCR bias toward short templates would affect both groups alike. Type 1 diabetes patients had moderately but significantly shorter TCRB CDR3s in all four CD4+ subsets. HLA influence on TCRB rearrangement stayed unresolved here.

Trimming cost V 1 base and J 6 bases, with 7 bases left between them. This CDR3 region has 12 residues. The chain employs TRBV23-1 and TRBJ2-7; no clear D gene. TRBV23-1 is an open reading frame whose function is uncertain. The source is a man under 40 in good health. The sequenced sample consisted of naive CD4+ T cells from blood. CDR3 nucleotides: TGCGCCAGCAGTCAATACTGGTCCGAGCAGTACGTC. This codes for CASSQYWSEQYV.